Listed below are T cell receptor beta chains from one sample, sequenced in a study of graft-versus-host responses after intestinal transplantation. These receptors are not linked to any known antigen. Here immunoSEQ multiplex PCR was the method, and the copy in TCRdb shows in-frame clones only, minus some. The sample contains around 95,000 clones, roughly nine tenths of which appear only once. The input for sequencing was unstimulated CD4+ T cells sorted from spleen or lymph node cells, taken before transplant. The receptors were sampled from a human donor who was the organ donor for an intestinal transplant. Both conserved end residues are trimmed from each CDR3. The order of the fields is CDR3 protein, J gene, V gene, CDR3 length.

CDR3aa: ASRYNGVTYEQY
j_gene: TRBJ2-7
v_gene: TRBV7-8
len: 12

CDR3aa: ASTKQGRDTEAF
j_gene: TRBJ1-1
v_gene: TRBV6-1
len: 12

CDR3aa: AWSDQGRGALLH
j_gene: TRBJ1-6
v_gene: TRBV30
len: 12

CDR3aa: AISRGLIDEQY
j_gene: TRBJ2-7
v_gene: TRBV10-3
len: 11

CDR3aa: ASTDRGQGADTEAF
j_gene: TRBJ1-1
v_gene: TRBV21-1
len: 14

CDR3aa: ASSPSGGRSGANVLT
j_gene: TRBJ2-6
v_gene: TRBV25-1
len: 15

CDR3aa: ASSTGQGAGGNQPQH
j_gene: TRBJ1-5
v_gene: TRBV4-2
len: 15

CDR3aa: ASSLDRNQPQH
j_gene: TRBJ1-5
v_gene: TRBV11-2
len: 11

CDR3aa: ASSPLVAGGANYGYT
j_gene: TRBJ1-2
v_gene: TRBV18
len: 15

CDR3aa: ASAGGGATNEKLF
j_gene: TRBJ1-4
v_gene: TRBV28
len: 13

CDR3aa: ASSYGTSGGAVHEQF
j_gene: TRBJ2-1
v_gene: TRBV11-2
len: 15

CDR3aa: ASSLTSLKETQY
j_gene: TRBJ2-5
v_gene: TRBV5-1
len: 12

CDR3aa: ASSRPGLAGWNEQF
j_gene: TRBJ2-1
v_gene: TRBV4-1
len: 14

CDR3aa: ASSEGGRGSEKLF
j_gene: TRBJ1-4
v_gene: TRBV2
len: 13

CDR3aa: ASSVTPGGGAEAF
j_gene: TRBJ1-1
v_gene: TRBV9
len: 13

CDR3aa: ASHRGGGNEQF
j_gene: TRBJ2-1
v_gene: TRBV19
len: 11

CDR3aa: ASDTRQGPKVNEQF
j_gene: TRBJ2-1
v_gene: TRBV28
len: 14

CDR3aa: ASSTLGQTYGYT
j_gene: TRBJ1-2
v_gene: TRBV19
len: 12

CDR3aa: ASTIRTRIDVVTGEQY
j_gene: TRBJ2-7
v_gene: TRBV27
len: 16

CDR3aa: ASSSAQLVTRVQETQY
j_gene: TRBJ2-5
v_gene: TRBV28
len: 16

CDR3aa: ASSDALAGTYEQY
j_gene: TRBJ2-7
v_gene: TRBV28
len: 13

CDR3aa: ASSFKGAGDTGELF
j_gene: TRBJ2-2
v_gene: TRBV11-2
len: 14

CDR3aa: ASRRIGTQY
j_gene: TRBJ2-5
v_gene: TRBV2
len: 9

CDR3aa: ASSSNLGRRADTQY
j_gene: TRBJ2-3
v_gene: TRBV7-9
len: 14

CDR3aa: ASSAEQGWNTEAF
j_gene: TRBJ1-1
v_gene: TRBV6-1
len: 13

CDR3aa: ASSRDETGVYGYT
j_gene: TRBJ1-2
v_gene: TRBV6-1
len: 13

CDR3aa: ASSSGQIYGYT
j_gene: TRBJ1-2
v_gene: TRBV7-8
len: 11

CDR3aa: ASSGGTSNYGYT
j_gene: TRBJ1-2
v_gene: TRBV6-1
len: 12

CDR3aa: ASSLEGMAKNIQY
j_gene: TRBJ2-4
v_gene: TRBV5-1
len: 13

CDR3aa: ASSDDRISTDTQY
j_gene: TRBJ2-3
v_gene: TRBV2
len: 13

CDR3aa: ARSLVCGGTQY
j_gene: TRBJ2-3
v_gene: TRBV7-5
len: 11

CDR3aa: ASSEFVGGYSGNTIY
j_gene: TRBJ1-3
v_gene: TRBV6-1
len: 15